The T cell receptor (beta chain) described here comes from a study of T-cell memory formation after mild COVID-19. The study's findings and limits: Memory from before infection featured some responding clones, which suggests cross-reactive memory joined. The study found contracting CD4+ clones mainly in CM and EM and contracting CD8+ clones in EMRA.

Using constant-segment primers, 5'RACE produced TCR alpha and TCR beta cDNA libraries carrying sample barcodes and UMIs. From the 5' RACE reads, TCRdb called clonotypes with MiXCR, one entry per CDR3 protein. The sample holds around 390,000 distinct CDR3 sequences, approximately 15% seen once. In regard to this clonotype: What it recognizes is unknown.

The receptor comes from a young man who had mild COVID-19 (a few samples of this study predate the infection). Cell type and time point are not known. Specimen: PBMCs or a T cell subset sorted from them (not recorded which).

CDR3 coding DNA: TGTGCCAGCAGCTTAGCTGGGGGCCCATTCAACTATGGCTACACCTTC. It codes for CASSLAGGPFNYGYTF. The V and J genes are TRBV11-2 and TRBJ1-2; the D gene is possibly TRBD1 (6 bases). Germline CDR1 is SGHAT and CDR2 is FQNNGV. The germline V and J ends were trimmed by 1 base and 2 bases, with 14 bases remaining between them. The CDR3 runs 16 residues.